The rows below give T cell receptor beta chains drawn from one sample of a study of cytomegalovirus exposure and HLA in healthy donors. TCRdb's table, derived via immunoSEQ multiplex PCR, lists solely in-frame clones and lacks some. The sample yields approximately 300,000 clones, roughly 90% seen once. Sequencing was done on a sample of PBMCs. The receptors come from a woman aged 25 to 39 in good health and CMV-seropositive. Each CDR3 is given with its conserved first and last residue. D genes are given only for firm matches. Only part of the rows carry a size: once, few, many, or a class if the clone is expanded.

>TRBV5-1|TRBJ1-6|TRBD1|-
CASGTGDSPLHF
TGCGCCAGCGGGACAGGGGACTCACCCCTCCACTTT
>TRBV6-5|TRBJ1-1|-|-
CASISRGRGNTEAFF
TGTGCCAGCATCTCTAGGGGCAGGGGGAACACTGAAGCTTTCTTT
>TRBV6-6|TRBJ2-7|-|-
CASSRREAAYEQYF
TGTGCCAGCAGTAGGAGGGAAGCGGCCTACGAGCAGTACTTC
>TRBV5-1|TRBJ1-2|-|-
CASSLEGASDGYTF
TGCGCCAGCAGCTTGGAGGGCGCGTCTGATGGCTACACCTTC
>TRBV2|TRBJ1-2|TRBD1|-
CASSGQGAGYTF
TGTGCCAGCAGTGGACAGGGGGCTGGCTACACCTTC
>TRBV28|TRBJ2-7|TRBD2|-
CASSLISGSIEQYF
TGTGCCAGCAGTTTAATTAGCGGGAGTATCGAGCAGTACTTC
>TRBV5-4|TRBJ1-3|-|-
CASSSGLSGNTIYF
TGTGCCAGCAGCTCCGGCCTCTCTGGAAACACCATATATTTT
>TRBV5-1|TRBJ2-1|-|-
CASSPGPGVAHNEQFF
TGCGCCAGCAGCCCTGGCCCAGGGGTCGCCCACAATGAGCAGTTCTTC
>TRBV19|TRBJ1-1|TRBD1|-
CASSRDRGDTEAFF
TGTGCCAGTAGCCGGGACAGGGGGGACACTGAAGCTTTCTTT
>TRBV4-1|TRBJ1-5|-|once
CASSQVIGYNQPQHF
TGCGCCAGCAGCCAAGTGATAGGGTACAATCAGCCCCAGCATTTT
>TRBV5-6|TRBJ1-4|-|-
CASSSDRYNEKLFF
TGTGCCAGCAGCTCGGACAGATATAATGAAAAACTGTTTTTT
>TRBV11-1|TRBJ2-7|TRBD2|-
CASSPRRGSSYEQYF
TGTGCCAGCAGCCCTAGGCGGGGGAGCTCCTACGAGCAGTACTTC
>TRBV5-1|TRBJ2-3|-|-
CASSTRASTDTQYF
TGCGCCAGCAGCACCAGAGCTTCCACAGATACGCAGTATTTT
>TRBV7-3|TRBJ1-1|-|-
CASSHTGTEAFF
TGTGCCAGCAGCCATACCGGGACTGAGGCTTTCTTT
>TRBV27|TRBJ2-7|TRBD1|-
CASSLDQGASTYEQYF
TGTGCCAGCAGTTTGGACCAGGGGGCGTCCACCTACGAGCAGTACTTC
>TRBV5-1|TRBJ2-4|-|-
CASSLETPGDIQYF
TGCGCCAGCAGCTTGGAGACACCCGGGGACATTCAGTACTTC
>TRBV11-2|TRBJ2-3|TRBD1|-
CASSLEQGVDTQYF
TGTGCCAGCAGCTTAGAACAGGGGGTGGATACGCAGTATTTT
>TRBV27|TRBJ1-1|TRBD1|few
CASSSQGAGNTEAFF
TGTGCCAGCAGTTCCCAGGGGGCTGGGAACACTGAAGCTTTCTTT
>TRBV5-6|TRBJ2-7|TRBD2|-
CASSFFSARRGDEQYF
TGTGCCAGCAGCTTTTTTTCTGCGAGACGGGGGGATGAGCAGTACTTC
>TRBV5-6|TRBJ2-1|-|-
CASSQYNEQFF
TGTGCCAGCAGCCAGTACAATGAGCAGTTCTTC
>TRBV7-3|TRBJ1-1|-|-
CASSLTPGLNTEAFF
TGTGCCAGCAGCTTAACGCCGGGATTGAACACTGAAGCTTTCTTT
>TRBV29-1|TRBJ1-1|TRBD1|-
CSVRQGALNTEAFF
TGCAGCGTGAGACAGGGGGCATTGAACACTGAAGCTTTCTTT
>TRBV19|TRBJ1-4|TRBD1|-
CASSILQGAGSEKLFF
TGTGCCAGTAGTATACTACAGGGGGCCGGTAGTGAAAAACTGTTTTTT
>TRBV5-6|TRBJ2-7|-|-
CASSLVGTDYEQYF
TGTGCCAGCAGCTTGGTGGGGACGGACTACGAGCAGTACTTC
>TRBV7-3|TRBJ2-7|TRBD2|-
CASSSTSGSEQYF
TGTGCCAGCAGCTCGACTAGCGGGAGCGAGCAGTACTTC
>TRBV5-1|TRBJ2-3|TRBD2|-
CASSDPGLADTQYF
TGCGCCAGCAGCGACCCGGGACTAGCGGATACGCAGTATTTT
>TRBV5-1|TRBJ1-2|-|-
CASSLPGADGYTF
TGCGCCAGCAGCTTGCCAGGGGCCGATGGCTACACCTTC
>TRBV10-3|TRBJ2-3|-|once
CAISGGDSGDTQYF
TGTGCCATCAGTGGGGGGGATTCAGGCGATACGCAGTATTTT
>TRBV4-3|TRBJ2-1|-|-
CASSQVGGKNNEQFF
TGCGCCAGCAGCCAAGTCGGCGGGAAAAACAATGAGCAGTTCTTC
>TRBV14|TRBJ2-6|TRBD1|-
CASTTGVGANVLTF
TGTGCCAGCACTACAGGGGTAGGGGCCAACGTCCTGACTTTC
>TRBV5-4|TRBJ2-7|TRBD2|-
CAGREAGGPYEQYF
TGTGCCGGGAGAGAAGCGGGGGGGCCGTACGAGCAGTACTTC
>TRBV5-6|TRBJ1-5|-|-
CASSFYPDRSWEPQHF
TGTGCCAGCAGCTTTTATCCGGACAGAAGCTGGGAGCCCCAGCATTTT
>TRBV6-5|TRBJ2-2|TRBD2|-
CASSYSSSGGTGELFF
TGTGCCAGCAGTTACTCGTCTAGCGGGGGCACCGGGGAGCTGTTTTTT
>TRBV29-1|TRBJ2-7|-|-
CSVTTGSYEQYF
TGCAGCGTTACGACAGGTTCCTACGAGCAGTACTTC
>TRBV13|TRBJ1-2|-|-
CASNPYNYGYTF
TGTGCCAGCAACCCGTATAACTATGGCTACACCTTC
>TRBV11-2|TRBJ1-1|-|-
CASSYPEGRGAEAFF
TGTGCCAGCAGCTACCCGGAGGGTAGGGGGGCTGAAGCTTTCTTT
>TRBV5-6|TRBJ2-1|-|-
CASSFSSLGNEQFF
TGTGCCAGCAGCTTTAGCAGTTTGGGTAATGAGCAGTTCTTC
>TRBV7-6|TRBJ2-5|-|-
CASSSHPLATKETQYF
TGTGCCAGCAGCTCACACCCTCTAGCGACTAAAGAGACCCAGTACTTC
>TRBV27|TRBJ2-3|-|-
CASSLQRRARGDTQYF
TGTGCCAGCAGTTTACAGAGGAGGGCCCGAGGAGATACGCAGTATTTT
>TRBV5-1|TRBJ2-2|TRBD1|-
CASSPRGQPGELFF
TGCGCCAGCAGTCCGAGGGGGCAGCCCGGGGAGCTGTTTTTT
>TRBV9|TRBJ2-7|TRBD1|-
CASSEGGDRATYEQYF
TGTGCCAGCAGCGAGGGGGGGGACAGGGCCACCTACGAGCAGTACTTC
>TRBV4-2|TRBJ1-1|TRBD1|-
CASRGQGNTEAFF
TGTGCCAGCAGAGGACAGGGAAACACTGAAGCTTTCTTT
>TRBV18|TRBJ2-6|-|-
CASSSGDGANVLTF
TGTGCCAGCTCATCAGGGGATGGGGCCAACGTCCTGACTTTC
>TRBV4-2|TRBJ2-1|-|-
CASSQEGQRTYNEQFF
TGTGCCAGCAGCCAAGAAGGCCAGCGGACCTACAATGAGCAGTTCTTC
>TRBV30|TRBJ2-1|-|once
CAWSVPGVGHNEQFF
TGTGCCTGGAGTGTACCGGGGGTCGGGCACAATGAGCAGTTCTTC
>TRBV5-1|TRBJ1-3|-|-
CASSLGNLGNTIYF
TGCGCCAGCAGCTTGGGGAACCTTGGAAACACCATATATTTT